The sample holds a few counts of the clone carrying this T cell receptor beta chain. Its target is unknown. Assay used: immunoSEQ multiplex PCR; TCRdb lists only in-frame clones, some missing. The sample holds tens of thousands of clones, about 88% seen once. The CDR3 has 12 residues. Deletions cut 3 bases from V and 5 bases from J, with 7 bases between. Germline V gene data show CDR1 as SNHLY and CDR2 as FYNNEI. Researchers took blood at baseline, on cycle 4 day 1, and on cycle 7 day 1. This specimen belongs to a study of OX40 agonist ivuxolimab in advanced cancers. The overall study: Aged about 20 to 85 with a mean of 60 years, they were more than 80% male. Two cutaneous melanoma patients and one hepatocellular carcinoma patient, three in all, had partial responses. Overall study findings and caveats: Still undetermined is the antigen specificity of the expanded peripheral T cells.

This clonotype was obtained from an adult with an advanced solid tumor such as melanoma, head and neck, liver or kidney cancer. The source was CD4+ or CD8+ T cells sorted from blood, collected in a trial of the OX40 agonist ivuxolimab. This chain joins TRBV2 and TRBJ1-2; D is possibly TRBD1 (5 bases). The CDR3 nucleotides are TGTGCCAGCAGTGAGTGGGGGTATGGCTACACCTTC. This encodes CASSEWGYGYTF.